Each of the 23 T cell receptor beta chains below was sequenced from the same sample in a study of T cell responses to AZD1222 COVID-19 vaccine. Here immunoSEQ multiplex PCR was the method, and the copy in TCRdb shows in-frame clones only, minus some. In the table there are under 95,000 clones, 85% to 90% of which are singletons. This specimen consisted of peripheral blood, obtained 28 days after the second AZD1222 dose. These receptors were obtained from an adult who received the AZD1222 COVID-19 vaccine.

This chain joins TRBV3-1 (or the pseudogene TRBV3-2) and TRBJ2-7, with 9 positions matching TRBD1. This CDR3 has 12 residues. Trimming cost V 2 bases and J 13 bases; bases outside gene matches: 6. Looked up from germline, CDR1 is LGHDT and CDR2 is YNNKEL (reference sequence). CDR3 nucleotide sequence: TGTGCCAGCAGCCAACCACCGGGACAGGGTTACTTC. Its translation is CASSQPPGQGYF.

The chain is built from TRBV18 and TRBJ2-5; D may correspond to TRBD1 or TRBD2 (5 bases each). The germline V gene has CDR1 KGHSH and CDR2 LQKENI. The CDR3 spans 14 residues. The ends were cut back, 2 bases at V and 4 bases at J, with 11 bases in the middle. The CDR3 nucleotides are TGTGCCAGCTCACCAATCGTAGGGACAGAGACCCAGTACTTC. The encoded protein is CASSPIVGTETQYF.

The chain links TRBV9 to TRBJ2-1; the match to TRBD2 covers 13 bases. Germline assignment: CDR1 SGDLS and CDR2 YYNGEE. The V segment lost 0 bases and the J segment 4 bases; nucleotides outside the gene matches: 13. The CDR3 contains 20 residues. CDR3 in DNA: TGTGCCAGCAGCGTAGCCACCGGGACTAGCGGGATCCGGGCTTACAATGAGCAGTTCTTC. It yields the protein CASSVATGTSGIRAYNEQFF.

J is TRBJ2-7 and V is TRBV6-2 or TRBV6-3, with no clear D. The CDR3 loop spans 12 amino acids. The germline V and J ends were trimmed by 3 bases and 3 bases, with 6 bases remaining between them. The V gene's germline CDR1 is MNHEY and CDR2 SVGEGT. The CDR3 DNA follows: TGTGCCAGCAGTTATCAGGTCTACGAGCAGTACTTC. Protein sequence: CASSYQVYEQYF.

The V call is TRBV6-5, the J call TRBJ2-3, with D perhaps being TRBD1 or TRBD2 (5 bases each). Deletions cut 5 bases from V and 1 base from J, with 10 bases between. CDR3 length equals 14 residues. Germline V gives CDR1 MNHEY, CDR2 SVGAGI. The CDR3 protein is CASSRGFGTDTQYF. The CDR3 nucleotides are TGTGCCAGCAGTCGGGGCTTCGGCACAGATACGCAGTATTTT.

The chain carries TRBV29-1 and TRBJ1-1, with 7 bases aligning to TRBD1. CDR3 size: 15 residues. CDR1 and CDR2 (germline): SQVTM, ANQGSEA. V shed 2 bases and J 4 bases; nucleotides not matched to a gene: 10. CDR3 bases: TGCAGCGTTGAATTGGGAGGGGGCCCGGGCACTGAAGCTTTCTTT. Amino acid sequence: CSVELGGGPGTEAFF.

The CDR3 here is CASGLVTRKAFF. CDR3 sequence (DNA): TGTGCTAGTGGTTTGGTAACCCGGAAGGCTTTCTTT. This chain joins TRBV12-5 and TRBJ1-1; D remains unclear. CDR3 length equals 12 residues. V lost 0 bases and J lost 11, with 10 bases in between. Germline V gene sequence: CDR1 LGHNT, CDR2 FRNRAP.

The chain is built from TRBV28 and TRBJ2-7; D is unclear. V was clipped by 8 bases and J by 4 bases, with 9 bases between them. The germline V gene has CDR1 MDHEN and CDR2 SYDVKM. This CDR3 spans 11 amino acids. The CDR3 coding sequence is TGTGCCAGCTCCGGCGGATACGAGCAGTACTTC. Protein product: CASSGGYEQYF.

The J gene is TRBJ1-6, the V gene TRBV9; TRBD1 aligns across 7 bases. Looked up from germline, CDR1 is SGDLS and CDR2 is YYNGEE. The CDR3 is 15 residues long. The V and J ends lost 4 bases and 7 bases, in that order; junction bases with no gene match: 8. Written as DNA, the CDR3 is TGTGCCAGCAGCCCTCCGGGACAGAACAATTCACCCCTCCACTTT. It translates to CASSPPGQNNSPLHF.

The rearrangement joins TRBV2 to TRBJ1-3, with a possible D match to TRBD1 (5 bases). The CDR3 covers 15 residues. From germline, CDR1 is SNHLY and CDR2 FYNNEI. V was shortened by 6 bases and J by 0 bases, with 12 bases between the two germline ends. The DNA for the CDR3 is TGTGCCAGCAGCGTCGACAGATACTCTGGAAACACCATATATTTT. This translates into CASSVDRYSGNTIYF.

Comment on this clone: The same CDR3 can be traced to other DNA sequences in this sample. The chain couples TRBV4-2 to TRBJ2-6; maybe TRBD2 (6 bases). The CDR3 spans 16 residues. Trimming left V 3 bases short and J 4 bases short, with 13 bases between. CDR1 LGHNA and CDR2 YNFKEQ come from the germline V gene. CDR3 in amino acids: CASSHVGGGGANVLTF. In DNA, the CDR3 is TGTGCCAGCAGCCACGTGGGGGGTGGAGGGGCCAACGTCCTGACTTTC.

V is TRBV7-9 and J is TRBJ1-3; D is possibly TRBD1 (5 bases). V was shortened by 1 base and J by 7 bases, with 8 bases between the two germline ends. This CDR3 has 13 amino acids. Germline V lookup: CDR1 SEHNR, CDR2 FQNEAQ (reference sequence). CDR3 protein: CASSLEAGNTIYF. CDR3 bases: TGTGCCAGCAGCTTAGAAGCAGGGAACACCATATATTTT.

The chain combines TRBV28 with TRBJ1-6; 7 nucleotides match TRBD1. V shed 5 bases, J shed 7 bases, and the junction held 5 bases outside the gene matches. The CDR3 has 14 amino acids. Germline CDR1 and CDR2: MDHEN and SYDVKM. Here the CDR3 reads CASSTDRANSPLHF. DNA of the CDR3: TGTGCCAGCAGTACCGACAGGGCGAATTCACCCCTCCACTTT.

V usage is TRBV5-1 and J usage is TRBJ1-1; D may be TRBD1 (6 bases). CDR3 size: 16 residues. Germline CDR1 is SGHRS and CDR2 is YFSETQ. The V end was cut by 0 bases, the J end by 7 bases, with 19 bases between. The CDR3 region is CASSLAAGGPILEAFF. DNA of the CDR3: TGCGCCAGCAGCTTGGCGGCCGGGGGGCCTATCCTTGAAGCTTTCTTT.

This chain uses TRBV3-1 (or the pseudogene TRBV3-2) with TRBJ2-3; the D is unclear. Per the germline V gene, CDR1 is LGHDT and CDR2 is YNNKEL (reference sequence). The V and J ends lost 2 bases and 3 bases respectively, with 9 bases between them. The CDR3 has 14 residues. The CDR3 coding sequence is TGTGCCAGCAGCCAATTTGGAAATACAGATACGCAGTATTTT. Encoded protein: CASSQFGNTDTQYF.

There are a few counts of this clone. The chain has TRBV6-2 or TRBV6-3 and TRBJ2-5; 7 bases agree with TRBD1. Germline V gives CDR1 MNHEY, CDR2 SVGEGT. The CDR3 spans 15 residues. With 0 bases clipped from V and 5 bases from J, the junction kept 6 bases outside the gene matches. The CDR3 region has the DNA TGTGCCAGCAGTTACTCGACACAGGGGCTCGAGACCCAGTACTTC. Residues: CASSYSTQGLETQYF.

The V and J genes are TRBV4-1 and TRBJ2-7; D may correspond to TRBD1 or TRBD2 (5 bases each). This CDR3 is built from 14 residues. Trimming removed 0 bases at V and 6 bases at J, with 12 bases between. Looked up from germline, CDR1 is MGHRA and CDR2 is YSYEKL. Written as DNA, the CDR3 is TGCGCCAGCAGCCAAGAAATGCCAGGGAGCGAGCAGTACTTC. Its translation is CASSQEMPGSEQYF.

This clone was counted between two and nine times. The CDR3 spells CASSLGQDSYEQYF. The CDR3 region has the DNA TGTGCCAGCAGCTTAGGACAGGACTCCTACGAGCAGTACTTC. V is TRBV9 and J is TRBJ2-7, with 7 bases lining up with TRBD1. J lost 0 bases, V lost 4 bases, and 4 bases had no gene match. The CDR3 is 14 amino acids. CDR1 and CDR2 (germline): SGDLS, YYNGEE.

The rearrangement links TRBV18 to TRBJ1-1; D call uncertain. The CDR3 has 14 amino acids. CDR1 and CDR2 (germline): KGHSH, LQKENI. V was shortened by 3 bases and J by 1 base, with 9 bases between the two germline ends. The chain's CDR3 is CASSPGPGNTEAFF. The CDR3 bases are TGTGCCAGCTCACCGGGCCCGGGGAACACTGAAGCTTTCTTT.

As DNA, the CDR3 is TGTGCCACCAGTGATTTGGACAGGGAGGATGGCTACACCTTC. Translated, it gives CATSDLDREDGYTF. V and J are TRBV24-1 and TRBJ1-2; 7 bases line up with TRBD1. This CDR3 has 14 residues. Germline-derived CDR1 and CDR2 are KGHDR and SFDVKD. V trimming: 0 bases; J trimming: 6 bases; junction bases outside the gene matches: 3.

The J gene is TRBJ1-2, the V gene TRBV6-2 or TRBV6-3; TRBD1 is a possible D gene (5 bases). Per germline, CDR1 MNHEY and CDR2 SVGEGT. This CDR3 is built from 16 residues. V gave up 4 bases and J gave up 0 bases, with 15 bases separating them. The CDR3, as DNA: TGTGCCAGCAGTTCCCGAGGAGACAGAGCTAACTATGGCTACACCTTC. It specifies CASSSRGDRANYGYTF.

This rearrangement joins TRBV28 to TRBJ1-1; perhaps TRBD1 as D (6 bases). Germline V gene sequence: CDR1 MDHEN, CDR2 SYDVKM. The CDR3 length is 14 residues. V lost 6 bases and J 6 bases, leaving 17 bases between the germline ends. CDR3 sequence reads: CASRLDRRAAEAFF. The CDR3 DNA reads TGTGCCAGCAGGCTAGACAGGCGGGCGGCTGAAGCTTTCTTT. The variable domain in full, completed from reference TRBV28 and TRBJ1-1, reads DVKVTQSSRYLVKRTGEKVFLECVQDMDHENMFWYRQDPGLGLRLIYFSYDVKMKEKGDIPEGYSVSREKKERFSLILESASTNQTSMYLCASRLDRRAAEAFFGQGTRLTVV.

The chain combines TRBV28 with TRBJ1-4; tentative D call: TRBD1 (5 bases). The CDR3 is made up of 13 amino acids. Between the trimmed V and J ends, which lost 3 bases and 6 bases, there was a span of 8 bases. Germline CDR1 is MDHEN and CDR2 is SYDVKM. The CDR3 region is CASSFWGDEKLFF. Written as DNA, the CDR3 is TGTGCCAGCAGTTTTTGGGGGGATGAAAAACTGTTTTTT.